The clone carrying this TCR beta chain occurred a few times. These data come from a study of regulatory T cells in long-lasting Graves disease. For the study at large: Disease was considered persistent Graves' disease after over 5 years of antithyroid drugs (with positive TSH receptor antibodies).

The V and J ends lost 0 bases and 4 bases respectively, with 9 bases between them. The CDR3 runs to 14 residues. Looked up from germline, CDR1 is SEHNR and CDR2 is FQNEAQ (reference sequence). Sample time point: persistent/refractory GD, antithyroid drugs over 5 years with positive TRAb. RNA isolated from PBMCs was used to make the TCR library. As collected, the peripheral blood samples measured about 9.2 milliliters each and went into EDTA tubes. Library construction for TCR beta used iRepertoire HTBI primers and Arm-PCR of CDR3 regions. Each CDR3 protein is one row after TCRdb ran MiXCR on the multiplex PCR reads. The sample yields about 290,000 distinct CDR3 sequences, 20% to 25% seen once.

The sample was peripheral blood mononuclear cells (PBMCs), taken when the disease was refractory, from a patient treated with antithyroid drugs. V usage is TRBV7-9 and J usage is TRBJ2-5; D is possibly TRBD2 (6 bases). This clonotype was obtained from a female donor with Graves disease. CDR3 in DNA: TGTGCCAGCAGCTTAGCGCGGGGTGCAGAGACCCAGTACTTC. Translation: CASSLARGAETQYF.